This entry lists 2 T cell receptor beta chains sequenced from one sample in a study of early T cells in non-severe SARS-CoV-2 infection. TCRdb reprocessed the 5' RACE reads with MiXCR, giving one entry per CDR3 protein. The sample includes roughly 80,000 distinct CDR3 sequences, 11% to 15% seen only once; the top ten take 3%. Sequencing was carried out using whole blood. These receptors were taken from an adult who was a healthcare worker with PCR-confirmed SARS-CoV-2 infection or an uninfected control (not recorded which).

The chain combines TRBV29-1 with TRBJ2-2; 8 bases are a match to TRBD1. Germline trimming cut 3 bases from V and 3 bases from J; bases unmatched to any gene: 0. Germline V gene data show CDR1 as SQVTM and CDR2 as ANQGSEA. The CDR3 covers 13 residues. The DNA for the CDR3 is TGCAGCGTTGAGACAGGGGACACCGGGGAGCTGTTTTTT. Amino acids: CSVETGDTGELFF.

The chain carries TRBV19 and TRBJ2-3; 7 bases map to TRBD1. The germline CDR1 and CDR2 sequences are LNHDA and SQIVND (reference sequence). V was pared by 7 bases and J by 4 bases, with 11 bases of the junction left unmatched. This CDR3 spans 15 amino acids. Here the CDR3 DNA reads TGTGCCAGTACAAACCAGCACAGGGGCCCAGATACGCAGTATTTT. This codes for CASTNQHRGPDTQYF.